Sequencing of this T cell receptor (beta chain) was carried out in a study of CD8 T cells in ankylosing spondylitis (dated by TCRdb to the late 2010s). Notes on the research overall: T cell receptor beta repertoires were profiled in healthy donors and ankylosing spondylitis patients so that disease-linked TCR variants could be found. The full study cohort was made up of approximately 27 ankylosing spondylitis patients and over 90 healthy donors. Peripheral blood was sampled, and synovial fluid was additionally collected from ankylosing spondylitis patients. Overall results and qualifications from the work: Some TCR beta motif variants had previously been reported in synovial fluid and blood of reactive arthritis patients, which suggested common disease-initiation mechanisms. A TCR beta motif made up of several highly homologous amino acid variants appeared to be characteristic of blood from ankylosing spondylitis patients. The disease-linked clones were reported as significantly enriched in matched synovial fluid samples from ankylosing spondylitis patients. The disease-linked clones showed a CD8+ phenotype and occurred at relatively low frequencies in peripheral blood.

The sequencer was an Illumina HiSeq 2500. Quantitative 5'-RACE with molecular barcodes was used to prepare TCR beta libraries. From the authors' description of their analysis: Disease-linked TCR variants were identified with a new computational method built on a probabilistic model of VDJ rearrangement. TCRdb reran the public reads through fastp at Q25 and MiXCR, keeping productive beta chains. Identical CDR3 protein sequences are pooled into one entry, listed with their most common genes and DNA. These V and J calls are TCRdb output, not the study's own analysis. In this sample the table shows around 130,000 distinct CDR3 sequences, around 7% of which occur a single time. The top ten clones comprise over 9% of the sample. The table lists this clonotype with many counts. Its antigen is not yet known. No base-level quality is on record; no much larger clone is a single base apart. V is reduced by 0 bases and J by 3 bases, leaving a spacing of 7 bases between them. Reading the germline V gene (reference sequence) gives CDR1 SGHNT and CDR2 YYREEE. The cysteine opens and the phenylalanine closes a CDR3 of 13 amino acids. The read is trimmed to its CDR3 DNA, 39 bases read in frame from base 1.

The receptor was derived from a male donor with ankylosing spondylitis or in good health (not recorded which). This receptor chain uses TRBV5-4 and TRBJ2-7; the D gene lacks a confident call. Sequenced material: blood, either unsorted or a sorted T cell fraction (not recorded which). The CDR3 protein sequence reads: CASSLAPLYEQYF. The nucleotide sequence reads TGTGCCAGCAGCTTGGCCCCTCTCTACGAGCAGTACTTC.